A selection of T cell receptor beta chains follows, all from one sample in a study of T cell responses to AZD1222 COVID-19 vaccine. Sequencing was performed with immunoSEQ multiplex PCR; in TCRdb, only in-frame clones are kept and a portion is missing. The sample carries roughly 190,000 clones, roughly 92% recorded once. The material sequenced was peripheral blood, taken 28 days after the second AZD1222 dose. The receptors were gathered from an adult who received the AZD1222 COVID-19 vaccine. CDR3s include the opening cysteine and the closing phenylalanine or tryptophan. Fields, in order: J gene, V gene, clone size, D gene, CDR3 protein, CDR3 DNA. A D gene is named only where the DNA matches it firmly. Not all rows give a size; the values are once, few, many and, for expanded clones, a class.

j_gene: TRBJ2-2
v_gene: TRBV2
abundance: NA
d_gene: TRBD1
CDR3aa: CASRAGTGDTGELFF
CDR3nt: TGTGCCAGCAGAGCCGGGACAGGGGATACCGGGGAGCTGTTTTTT

j_gene: TRBJ2-3
v_gene: TRBV7-2
abundance: NA
d_gene: NA
CDR3aa: CASSLWGGGTDTQYF
CDR3nt: TGTGCCAGCAGCCTATGGGGGGGCGGGACAGATACGCAGTATTTT

j_gene: TRBJ1-2
v_gene: TRBV24-1
abundance: NA
d_gene: NA
CDR3aa: CATSGRALNYGYTF
CDR3nt: TGTGCCACCAGTGGCAGGGCCCTTAACTATGGCTACACCTTC

j_gene: TRBJ1-6
v_gene: TRBV5-6
abundance: NA
d_gene: TRBD1
CDR3aa: CASSSGQGVHNSPLHF
CDR3nt: TGTGCCAGCAGCTCGGGACAGGGAGTACATAATTCACCCCTCCACTTT

j_gene: TRBJ2-2
v_gene: TRBV7-2
abundance: once
d_gene: NA
CDR3aa: CASSLPSTGELFF
CDR3nt: TGTGCCAGCAGCTTACCTAGCACCGGGGAGCTGTTTTTT

j_gene: TRBJ1-2
v_gene: TRBV28
abundance: NA
d_gene: NA
CDR3aa: CASSLRGNDGYTF
CDR3nt: TGTGCCAGCAGCTTGAGGGGCAACGATGGCTACACCTTC

j_gene: TRBJ2-2
v_gene: TRBV10-1
abundance: NA
d_gene: NA
CDR3aa: CASSFGRDRPSGELFF
CDR3nt: TGCGCCAGCAGTTTCGGCCGCGACAGACCATCCGGGGAGCTGTTTTTT

j_gene: TRBJ1-4
v_gene: TRBV7-9
abundance: NA
d_gene: NA
CDR3aa: CASSSGDHNEKLFF
CDR3nt: TGTGCCAGCAGCTCAGGGGACCACAATGAAAAACTGTTTTTT

j_gene: TRBJ2-1
v_gene: TRBV11-2
abundance: NA
d_gene: TRBD1
CDR3aa: CASSLTTGSGTYNEQFF
CDR3nt: TGTGCCAGCAGCTTAACGACAGGGAGTGGGACCTACAATGAGCAGTTCTTC

j_gene: TRBJ1-3
v_gene: TRBV6-5
abundance: NA
d_gene: NA
CDR3aa: CASSYSIGTLGNTIYF
CDR3nt: TGTGCCAGCAGTTACTCGATCGGGACCCTAGGAAACACCATATATTTT

j_gene: TRBJ2-7
v_gene: TRBV24-1
abundance: NA
d_gene: TRBD1
CDR3aa: CATSDVRTGGYEQYF
CDR3nt: TGTGCCACCAGTGATGTTAGGACAGGGGGGTACGAGCAGTACTTC

j_gene: TRBJ1-5
v_gene: TRBV30
abundance: NA
d_gene: NA
CDR3aa: CAWSVRQGSQPQHF
CDR3nt: TGTGCCTGGAGTGTTAGGCAGGGGAGTCAGCCCCAGCATTTT

j_gene: TRBJ1-6
v_gene: TRBV30
abundance: NA
d_gene: NA
CDR3aa: CAWSVEGASSYNSPLHF
CDR3nt: TGTGCCTGGAGTGTAGAAGGGGCCAGCTCCTATAATTCACCCCTCCACTTT

j_gene: TRBJ2-1
v_gene: TRBV11-3
abundance: NA
d_gene: NA
CDR3aa: CASNLYGNEQFF
CDR3nt: TGTGCCAGCAACCTCTACGGTAATGAGCAGTTCTTC

j_gene: TRBJ2-5
v_gene: TRBV5-1
abundance: NA
d_gene: TRBD2
CDR3aa: CASSLGTSSQETQYF
CDR3nt: TGCGCCAGCAGCTTGGGGACTAGCAGTCAAGAGACCCAGTACTTC

j_gene: TRBJ1-1
v_gene: TRBV4-2
abundance: few
d_gene: NA
CDR3aa: CASKELTGYGEAFF
CDR3nt: TGTGCCAGCAAAGAACTTACAGGGTACGGTGAAGCTTTCTTT

j_gene: TRBJ2-6
v_gene: TRBV21-1
abundance: NA
d_gene: NA
CDR3aa: CASSKARGTGKTLEGGGANVLTF
CDR3nt: TGTGCCAGCAGCAAAGCGAGAGGGACAGGGAAAACACTCGAAGGAGGAGGGGCCAACGTCCTGACTTTC

j_gene: TRBJ1-3
v_gene: TRBV6-5
abundance: NA
d_gene: NA
CDR3aa: CASSYSGGSVHTIYF
CDR3nt: TGTGCCAGCAGTTACTCCGGGGGGTCGGTGCACACCATATATTTT

j_gene: TRBJ2-1
v_gene: TRBV4-1
abundance: NA
d_gene: TRBD2
CDR3aa: CASSIAGTSVSSYNEQFF
CDR3nt: TGCGCCAGCAGCATAGCCGGGACTAGCGTTAGCTCCTACAATGAGCAGTTCTTC

j_gene: TRBJ2-5
v_gene: TRBV15
abundance: NA
d_gene: NA
CDR3aa: CATRVGGVLETQYF
CDR3nt: TGTGCCACCAGGGTCGGGGGAGTGCTGGAGACCCAGTACTTC

j_gene: TRBJ1-6
v_gene: TRBV10-1
abundance: NA
d_gene: TRBD1
CDR3aa: CASSEPPTGGYSPLHF
CDR3nt: TGCGCCAGCAGTGAGCCTCCGACAGGGGGCTATTCACCCCTCCACTTT

j_gene: TRBJ1-3
v_gene: TRBV7-6
abundance: NA
d_gene: TRBD1
CDR3aa: CASSPPPDRVSGNTIYF
CDR3nt: TGTGCCAGCAGCCCCCCCCCTGACAGGGTCTCTGGAAACACCATATATTTT

j_gene: TRBJ2-6
v_gene: TRBV6-2/TRBV6-3
abundance: NA
d_gene: TRBD1
CDR3aa: CASSLQGQRGANVLTF
CDR3nt: TGTGCCAGCAGTTTACAGGGACAGCGCGGGGCCAACGTCCTGACTTTC

j_gene: TRBJ2-3
v_gene: TRBV5-1
abundance: NA
d_gene: TRBD2
CDR3aa: CASSPPGAGGADTQYF
CDR3nt: TGCGCCAGCAGCCCTCCCGGGGCGGGGGGAGCAGATACGCAGTATTTT

j_gene: TRBJ1-1
v_gene: TRBV2
abundance: NA
d_gene: TRBD1
CDR3aa: CASSQDRVDTEAFF
CDR3nt: TGTGCCAGCAGTCAGGACAGGGTGGACACTGAAGCTTTCTTT

j_gene: TRBJ1-2
v_gene: TRBV19
abundance: NA
d_gene: TRBD1
CDR3aa: CASSPGQGASSYTF
CDR3nt: TGTGCCAGTAGTCCGGGACAGGGGGCGAGTAGCTACACCTTC

j_gene: TRBJ2-3
v_gene: TRBV27
abundance: NA
d_gene: NA
CDR3aa: CASSYARSTDTQYF
CDR3nt: TGTGCCAGCAGTTATGCGCGGAGCACAGATACGCAGTATTTT

j_gene: TRBJ1-3
v_gene: TRBV28
abundance: NA
d_gene: NA
CDR3aa: CASTTLNTIYF
CDR3nt: TGTGCCAGCACCACTTTAAACACCATATATTTT

j_gene: TRBJ2-5
v_gene: TRBV11-2
abundance: few
d_gene: TRBD1
CDR3aa: CASSSPGGWETQYF
CDR3nt: TGTGCCAGCAGCTCACCAGGGGGTTGGGAGACCCAGTACTTC

j_gene: TRBJ1-5
v_gene: TRBV29-1
abundance: NA
d_gene: NA
CDR3aa: CSVVLAGGVGQPQHF
CDR3nt: TGCAGCGTTGTATTGGCGGGGGGGGTCGGTCAGCCCCAGCATTTT

j_gene: TRBJ2-1
v_gene: TRBV21-1
abundance: NA
d_gene: NA
CDR3aa: CASRTPDSYHEQFF
CDR3nt: TGTGCCAGCAGAACCCCGGACAGCTACCATGAGCAGTTCTTC

j_gene: TRBJ1-6
v_gene: TRBV19
abundance: NA
d_gene: NA
CDR3aa: CASSILDIFGNSPLHF
CDR3nt: TGTGCCAGTAGTATTCTGGACATTTTTGGCAATTCACCCCTCCACTTT

j_gene: TRBJ2-2
v_gene: TRBV19
abundance: once
d_gene: NA
CDR3aa: CASRARQPVNTGELFF
CDR3nt: TGTGCCAGTAGGGCCCGCCAGCCTGTGAACACCGGGGAGCTGTTTTTT

j_gene: TRBJ1-1
v_gene: TRBV11-2
abundance: NA
d_gene: NA
CDR3aa: CASSFYEGGIFEAFF
CDR3nt: TGTGCCAGCAGCTTCTACGAAGGGGGGATTTTTGAAGCTTTCTTT

j_gene: TRBJ1-1
v_gene: TRBV5-4
abundance: NA
d_gene: NA
CDR3aa: CASSLRPTAGRTNTEAFF
CDR3nt: TGTGCCAGCAGCTTGCGACCTACCGCGGGGAGGACGAACACTGAAGCTTTCTTT

j_gene: TRBJ2-5
v_gene: TRBV6-2/TRBV6-3
abundance: NA
d_gene: NA
CDR3aa: CASSYRWEETQYF
CDR3nt: TGTGCCAGCAGTTACAGATGGGAAGAGACCCAGTACTTC

j_gene: TRBJ2-7
v_gene: TRBV30
abundance: NA
d_gene: NA
CDR3aa: CAWSVSGSYEQYF
CDR3nt: TGTGCCTGGAGTGTTAGCGGATCCTACGAGCAGTACTTC

j_gene: TRBJ2-1
v_gene: TRBV14
abundance: NA
d_gene: TRBD2
CDR3aa: CASSQVGGLAIEQFF
CDR3nt: TGTGCCAGCAGCCAAGTCGGGGGACTAGCGATTGAGCAGTTCTTC

j_gene: TRBJ1-1
v_gene: TRBV5-1
abundance: NA
d_gene: NA
CDR3aa: CASSLPGQLNTEAFF
CDR3nt: TGCGCCAGCAGCTTGCCCGGACAGTTAAACACTGAAGCTTTCTTT

j_gene: TRBJ2-7
v_gene: TRBV4-2
abundance: NA
d_gene: TRBD2
CDR3aa: CASSQVAGLAGVEQYF
CDR3nt: TGTGCCAGCAGCCAAGTTGCAGGACTAGCGGGAGTCGAGCAGTACTTC

j_gene: TRBJ1-4
v_gene: TRBV21-1
abundance: NA
d_gene: NA
CDR3aa: CASSKAVAALGQIEKLFF
CDR3nt: TGTGCCAGCAGCAAAGCGGTGGCCGCACTAGGGCAGATTGAAAAACTGTTTTTT

j_gene: TRBJ2-5
v_gene: TRBV6-5
abundance: NA
d_gene: NA
CDR3aa: CASMKELEETQYF
CDR3nt: TGTGCCAGCATGAAGGAGTTAGAAGAGACCCAGTACTTC

j_gene: TRBJ2-1
v_gene: TRBV6-5
abundance: NA
d_gene: NA
CDR3aa: CASSQLAGNEQFF
CDR3nt: TGTGCCAGCAGTCAACTAGCAGGTAATGAGCAGTTCTTC

j_gene: TRBJ1-5
v_gene: TRBV27
abundance: NA
d_gene: NA
CDR3aa: CASSSSTVRQPQHF
CDR3nt: TGTGCCAGCAGTTCATCTACAGTGCGGCAGCCCCAGCATTTT

j_gene: TRBJ1-6
v_gene: TRBV7-2
abundance: NA
d_gene: TRBD1
CDR3aa: CASSHRQGNFYNSPLHF
CDR3nt: TGTGCCAGCAGCCACCGACAGGGGAACTTCTATAATTCACCCCTCCACTTT

j_gene: TRBJ1-5
v_gene: TRBV27
abundance: once
d_gene: NA
CDR3aa: CASSPIDGGSNQPQHF
CDR3nt: TGTGCCAGCAGTCCTATCGACGGGGGATCCAATCAGCCCCAGCATTTT